This TCR beta chain appears in the sequencing data of a study of blood T cell repertoires in COVID-19. About the research overall: Sample material is recorded as cDNA or gDNA derived from T cells, B-cell-depleted T cells, or PBMCs.

Germline assignment: CDR1 SQVTM and CDR2 ANQGSEA. CDR3 size: 14 residues. Losses at the gene ends were 7 bases for V and 1 base for J; bases not matched to a gene: 3. Participants, roughly 18 to 89 years old, spanned 25 or so US areas. Self-reported history from a screening survey and questionnaire set each donor's cohort. Authors' analysis steps: Cell counts per sample came from amplifying reference gene primers. Method: immunoSEQ multiplex PCR; TCRdb's copy keeps in-frame clones and lacks some. V and J calls plus clone size are reproduced from that table; the DNA served to infer D and trimming. The data hold roughly 240,000 clones, with 85% observed a single time.

This clonotype was obtained from a woman aged 50 to 60 with acute COVID-19. The chain recombines TRBV29-1 with TRBJ2-3; 12 bases line up with TRBD2. Material for sequencing was PBMCs or T cells enriched from blood (not recorded which). CDR3 DNA: TGCAGCGCACCTAGCGGGGGGGGCACAGATACGCAGTATTTT. Amino acid sequence: CSAPSGGGTDTQYF.